The next 8 T cell receptor beta chains were all read from a single sample in a study of blood T cell repertoires in COVID-19. Some clones are missing from TCRdb's copy, which holds only in-frame ones; the method was immunoSEQ multiplex PCR. Seen here are about 54,000 clones, 90% observed once, and the top ten hold about 8.6%. The material sequenced was peripheral blood. These receptors were taken from a woman aged 40 to 50 with active COVID-19.

The V call is TRBV13, the J call TRBJ2-5; 13 bases match TRBD2. CDR1 is PRHDT, CDR2 FYEKMQ, per germline (reference sequence). V was clipped by 5 bases and J by 0 bases; unmatched bases: 21. The CDR3 length is 22 residues. The CDR3 DNA is TGTGCCAGCAGCCTGAGGACTAGCGGGGGAACGTTGGGACTACCGTACCAAGAGACCCAGTACTTC. Its translation is CASSLRTSGGTLGLPYQETQYF.

The chain has TRBV27 and TRBJ1-2; maybe TRBD1 (5 bases). Trimming stripped 4 bases from V and 2 bases from J, with 11 bases between. The germline gives CDR1 MNHEY, CDR2 SMNVEV (reference sequence). The length of the CDR3 is 14 residues. CDR3 nucleotide sequence: TGTGCCAGCAGTTCGTCCAGGGCGAACTATGGCTACACCTTC. Its translation: CASSSSRANYGYTF.

This clone was found a few times. The chain joins TRBV5-1 to TRBJ2-7, with 7 bases aligning to TRBD1. The ends lost 2 bases at V and 6 bases at J; junction bases unmatched: 5. This CDR3 has 13 amino acids. Per germline, CDR1 SGHRS and CDR2 YFSETQ. The CDR3 here is CASSFRDSGEQYF. The CDR3 DNA is TGCGCCAGCAGCTTCAGGGACAGTGGCGAGCAGTACTTC.

This clone has just one count. This chain joins TRBV18 and TRBJ2-7; 10 bases line up with TRBD1. The CDR3 is 13 residues long. CDR1 KGHSH and CDR2 LQKENI come from the germline V gene. V was pared by 8 bases and J by 6 bases, with 7 bases of the junction left unmatched. The CDR3 loop is CASHGTGAGEQYF. CDR3 coding DNA: TGTGCCAGCCACGGGACAGGGGCTGGCGAGCAGTACTTC.

The V and J genes are TRBV9 and TRBJ2-2; TRBD2 matches 12 bases. The CDR3 sequence is 17 residues long. With 2 bases clipped from V and 5 bases from J, the junction kept 7 bases outside the gene matches. From germline, CDR1 is SGDLS and CDR2 YYNGEE. CDR3 nucleotide sequence: TGTGCCAGCAGCGTTGGTGCTAGCGGGGGGGCTACCGGGGAGCTGTTTTTT. This sequence encodes CASSVGASGGATGELFF.

V is TRBV7-9 and J is TRBJ2-7, with TRBD2 matching over 8 bases. The CDR3 consists of 14 residues. Trimming removed 2 bases from V and 1 base from J; junction bases left unmatched: 1. Germline-derived CDR1 and CDR2 are SEHNR and FQNEAQ (reference sequence). CDR3 protein: CASSLQRGSYEQYF. CDR3 DNA: TGTGCCAGCAGCTTACAGCGGGGGTCCTACGAGCAGTACTTC.

The rearrangement links TRBV29-1 to TRBJ1-1, with D perhaps TRBD1 (6 bases). The V gene lost 3 bases and the J gene lost 4 bases, with 15 bases spanning the gap. This CDR3 contains 14 residues. The V gene's germline CDR1 is SQVTM and CDR2 ANQGSEA. CDR3 amino acids: CSVDRAGAGTEAFF. The CDR3 DNA follows: TGCAGCGTTGATAGGGCAGGGGCGGGCACTGAAGCTTTCTTT.

The J gene is TRBJ2-5, the V gene TRBV5-1; 10 bases line up with TRBD1. CDR1 and CDR2 from the germline V gene are SGHRS and YFSETQ. The ends lost 0 bases at V and 5 bases at J; junction bases unmatched: 10. This CDR3 is 17 amino acids long. DNA of the CDR3: TGCGCCAGCAGCTTGGGGTACCGGACAGGGGGTGACGAGACCCAGTACTTC. Encoded protein: CASSLGYRTGGDETQYF.